The rows below give T cell receptor beta chains drawn from one sample of a study of beta chain features in type 1 diabetes. Method: immunoSEQ multiplex PCR; TCRdb's copy keeps in-frame clones and lacks some. This repertoire shows 600,000 or so clones, over 12% found once; its top ten account for 0.035% to 0.045%. Material for sequencing was naive CD4+ T cells from blood. These TCRs come from a man aged 18 to 29 with type 1 diabetes. CDR3s include the opening cysteine and the closing phenylalanine or tryptophan. Fields, in order: J gene, D gene, V gene, clone size, CDR3 protein, CDR3 DNA. A D gene is named only where the DNA matches it firmly. Where a row states a size, it is once, few, many or the class of an expanded clone; other rows omit it.

j_gene: TRBJ2-3; d_gene: NA; v_gene: TRBV4-1; abundance: NA; CDR3aa: CASSQGSYGTQYF; CDR3nt: TGCGCCAGCAGCCAAGGGAGTTATGGGACGCAGTATTTT
j_gene: TRBJ1-5; d_gene: NA; v_gene: TRBV30; abundance: few; CDR3aa: CAWTGRTNQPQHF; CDR3nt: TGTGCCTGGACGGGACGGACCAATCAGCCCCAGCATTTT
j_gene: TRBJ2-1; d_gene: NA; v_gene: TRBV29-1; abundance: few; CDR3aa: CSVDTISGTYNEQFF; CDR3nt: TGCAGCGTTGACACAATTAGCGGAACGTACAATGAGCAGTTCTTC
j_gene: TRBJ2-3; d_gene: NA; v_gene: TRBV4-1; abundance: NA; CDR3aa: CASSQALSKQGSTDTQYF; CDR3nt: TGCGCCAGCAGCCAAGCCCTTTCAAAACAGGGAAGCACAGATACGCAGTATTTT
j_gene: TRBJ2-6; d_gene: TRBD1; v_gene: TRBV7-9; abundance: NA; CDR3aa: CASSSDRFYSGANVLTF; CDR3nt: TGTGCCAGCAGCTCGGACAGGTTCTACTCTGGGGCCAACGTCCTGACTTTC
j_gene: TRBJ2-1; d_gene: TRBD2; v_gene: TRBV5-4; abundance: few; CDR3aa: CASSSRLAGSYNEQFF; CDR3nt: TGTGCCAGCAGCTCTCGACTAGCGGGTTCCTACAATGAGCAGTTCTTC
j_gene: TRBJ2-6; d_gene: NA; v_gene: TRBV18; abundance: NA; CDR3aa: CASSPDAGANVLTF; CDR3nt: TGTGCCAGCTCACCCGATGCTGGGGCCAACGTCCTGACTTTC
j_gene: TRBJ1-1; d_gene: NA; v_gene: TRBV14; abundance: few; CDR3aa: CASSQEGVDTEAFF; CDR3nt: TGTGCCAGCAGCCAAGAAGGAGTGGACACTGAAGCTTTCTTT
j_gene: TRBJ1-5; d_gene: NA; v_gene: TRBV7-9; abundance: NA; CDR3aa: CASSLGSLLNQPQHF; CDR3nt: TGTGCCAGCAGCTTGGGTAGCCTACTCAATCAGCCCCAGCATTTT
j_gene: TRBJ2-3; d_gene: NA; v_gene: TRBV29-1; abundance: few; CDR3aa: CSVLRAGAGGDTQYF; CDR3nt: TGCAGCGTTCTACGGGCAGGGGCCGGAGGGGATACGCAGTATTTT
j_gene: TRBJ2-1; d_gene: NA; v_gene: TRBV7-9; abundance: few; CDR3aa: CASSLSAKEQFF; CDR3nt: TGTGCCAGCAGCTTGAGTGCTAAGGAGCAGTTCTTC
j_gene: TRBJ2-7; d_gene: TRBD1; v_gene: TRBV5-1; abundance: NA; CDR3aa: CASSLGQGGSYEQYF; CDR3nt: TGCGCCAGCAGCCTCGGACAGGGGGGATCCTACGAGCAGTACTTC
j_gene: TRBJ2-3; d_gene: NA; v_gene: TRBV7-3; abundance: NA; CDR3aa: CASSLTSRTDTQYF; CDR3nt: TGTGCCAGCAGCTTAACGAGTCGCACAGATACGCAGTATTTT
j_gene: TRBJ2-2; d_gene: TRBD1; v_gene: TRBV7-2; abundance: few; CDR3aa: CASSDRTGGIGELFF; CDR3nt: TGTGCCAGCAGCGACCGGACAGGGGGTATCGGGGAGCTGTTTTTT
j_gene: TRBJ2-6; d_gene: NA; v_gene: TRBV7-3; abundance: NA; CDR3aa: CASSSSTGASSVANVLTF; CDR3nt: TGTGCCAGCAGCTCATCTACGGGGGCTAGCTCTGTGGCCAACGTCCTGACTTTC
j_gene: TRBJ2-3; d_gene: NA; v_gene: TRBV10-1; abundance: NA; CDR3aa: CASSDPVDTQYF; CDR3nt: TGCGCCAGCAGTGATCCTGTAGATACGCAGTATTTT
j_gene: TRBJ2-7; d_gene: NA; v_gene: TRBV6-5; abundance: few; CDR3aa: CASSELDSRNEQYF; CDR3nt: TGTGCCAGCAGTGAACTGGACAGCCGGAACGAGCAGTACTTC
j_gene: TRBJ1-1; d_gene: NA; v_gene: TRBV18; abundance: NA; CDR3aa: CASSGGTTEAFF; CDR3nt: TGTGCCAGCTCAGGGGGGACCACTGAAGCTTTCTTT
j_gene: TRBJ2-3; d_gene: TRBD2; v_gene: TRBV5-1; abundance: NA; CDR3aa: CASSLASSGRTDTQYF; CDR3nt: TGCGCCAGCAGCTTGGCATCTAGCGGGAGGACAGATACGCAGTATTTT
j_gene: TRBJ1-5; d_gene: TRBD1; v_gene: TRBV6-1; abundance: few; CDR3aa: CASSEAGQDYQPQHF; CDR3nt: TGTGCCAGCAGTGAAGCGGGACAGGACTATCAGCCCCAGCATTTT
j_gene: TRBJ1-6; d_gene: NA; v_gene: TRBV23-1; abundance: once; CDR3aa: CASSQRQVGSPLHF; CDR3nt: TGCGCCAGCAGTCAAAGGCAGGTAGGTTCACCCCTCCACTTT
j_gene: TRBJ2-3; d_gene: TRBD2; v_gene: TRBV5-1; abundance: few; CDR3aa: CASSPLPAGVSGGSDTQYF; CDR3nt: TGCGCCAGCAGCCCCCTTCCAGCGGGAGTATCGGGGGGTTCAGATACGCAGTATTTT
j_gene: TRBJ1-5; d_gene: NA; v_gene: TRBV9; abundance: NA; CDR3aa: CASSVTGASQPQHF; CDR3nt: TGTGCCAGCAGCGTAACGGGGGCTTCGCAGCCCCAGCATTTT
j_gene: TRBJ1-2; d_gene: NA; v_gene: TRBV29-1; abundance: few; CDR3aa: CSVGPKDAPYGYTF; CDR3nt: TGCAGCGTTGGGCCGAAGGACGCCCCCTATGGCTACACCTTC
j_gene: TRBJ2-3; d_gene: NA; v_gene: TRBV9; abundance: NA; CDR3aa: CASSVGVVFTDTQYF; CDR3nt: TGTGCCAGCAGCGTAGGAGTAGTATTCACAGATACGCAGTATTTT
j_gene: TRBJ2-1; d_gene: NA; v_gene: TRBV4-1; abundance: NA; CDR3aa: CASSQIRDSYNEQFF; CDR3nt: TGCGCCAGCAGCCAGATCCGGGACTCCTACAATGAGCAGTTCTTC
j_gene: TRBJ2-1; d_gene: NA; v_gene: TRBV10-3; abundance: NA; CDR3aa: CAISESPEDEQFF; CDR3nt: TGTGCCATCAGTGAGTCCCCGGAGGATGAGCAGTTCTTC
j_gene: TRBJ1-1; d_gene: NA; v_gene: TRBV4-1; abundance: NA; CDR3aa: CASSHVGGLGAEAFF; CDR3nt: TGCGCCAGCAGCCACGTGGGGGGGCTCGGGGCTGAAGCTTTCTTT